This TCR beta chain emerged from a study of blood T cell repertoires in COVID-19. Sequencing used immunoSEQ multiplex PCR; TCRdb keeps in-frame clones, though not all of them. Of 200,000 to 300,000 clones in the sample, about 89% were seen once. The CDR3 is 15 amino acids. V shed 5 bases and J shed 1 base, with 14 bases lying between them. Germline loops: CDR1 MDHEN, CDR2 SYDVKM. The cohort comprised adults aged about 18 to 100 years residing in about 25 US areas. The V gene is TRBV28, the J gene TRBJ1-1, with TRBD1 as a possible D gene (6 bases). The sequencing input was PBMCs or T cells enriched from blood (not recorded which). This sequence was found in a woman in her thirties who had recovered from COVID-19. The CDR3 DNA is TGTGCCAGCAGTCCGTGGACAGACCAGAACACTGAAGCTTTCTTT. Its translation: CASSPWTDQNTEAFF.